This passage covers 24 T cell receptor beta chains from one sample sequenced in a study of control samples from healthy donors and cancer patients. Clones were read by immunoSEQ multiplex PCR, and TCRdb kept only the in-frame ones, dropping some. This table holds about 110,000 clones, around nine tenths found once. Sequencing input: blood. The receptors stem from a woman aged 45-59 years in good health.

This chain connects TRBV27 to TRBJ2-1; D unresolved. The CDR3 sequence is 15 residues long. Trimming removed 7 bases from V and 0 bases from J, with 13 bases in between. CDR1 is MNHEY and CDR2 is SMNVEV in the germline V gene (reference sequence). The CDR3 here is CASKSRQPSYNEQFF. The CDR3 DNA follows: TGTGCCAGCAAGTCAAGACAACCCTCCTACAATGAGCAGTTCTTC.

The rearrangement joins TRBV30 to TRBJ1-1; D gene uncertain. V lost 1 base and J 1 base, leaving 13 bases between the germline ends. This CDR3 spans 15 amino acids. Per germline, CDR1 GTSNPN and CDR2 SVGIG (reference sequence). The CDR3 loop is CAWSGQLGPNTEAFF. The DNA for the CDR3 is TGTGCCTGGAGTGGGCAGCTGGGTCCGAACACTGAAGCTTTCTTT.

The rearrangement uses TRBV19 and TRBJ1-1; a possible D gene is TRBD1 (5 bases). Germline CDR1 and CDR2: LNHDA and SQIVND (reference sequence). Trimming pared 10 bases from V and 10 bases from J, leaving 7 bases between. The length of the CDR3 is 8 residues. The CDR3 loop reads CAKQVAFF. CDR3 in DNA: TGTGCCAAACAGGTAGCTTTCTTT.

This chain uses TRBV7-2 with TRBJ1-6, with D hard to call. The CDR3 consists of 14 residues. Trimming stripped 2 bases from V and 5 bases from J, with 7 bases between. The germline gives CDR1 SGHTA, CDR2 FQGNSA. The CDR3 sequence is CASSLLRDNSPLHF. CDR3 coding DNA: TGTGCCAGCAGCTTACTCAGAGATAATTCACCCCTCCACTTT.

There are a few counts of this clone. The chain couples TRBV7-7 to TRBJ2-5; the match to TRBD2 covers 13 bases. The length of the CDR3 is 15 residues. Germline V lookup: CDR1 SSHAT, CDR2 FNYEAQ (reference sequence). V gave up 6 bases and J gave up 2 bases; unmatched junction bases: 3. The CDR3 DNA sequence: TGTGCCAGCAGGAGACTAGCGGGAGGTCAAGAGACCCAGTACTTC. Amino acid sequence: CASRRLAGGQETQYF.

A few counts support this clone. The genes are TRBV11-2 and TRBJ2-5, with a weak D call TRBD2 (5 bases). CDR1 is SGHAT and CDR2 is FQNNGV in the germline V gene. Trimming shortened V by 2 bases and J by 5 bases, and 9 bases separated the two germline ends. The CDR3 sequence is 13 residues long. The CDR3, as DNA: TGTGCCAGCAGCTTATGGAGAGGGGAGACCCAGTACTTC. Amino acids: CASSLWRGETQYF.

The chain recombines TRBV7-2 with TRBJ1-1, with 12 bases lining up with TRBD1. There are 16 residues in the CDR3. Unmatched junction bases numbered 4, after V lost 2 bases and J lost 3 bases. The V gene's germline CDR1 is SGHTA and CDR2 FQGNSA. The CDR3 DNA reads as TGTGCCAGCAGCTTAAAGGGACAGGGGGCACACACTGAAGCTTTCTTT. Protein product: CASSLKGQGAHTEAFF.

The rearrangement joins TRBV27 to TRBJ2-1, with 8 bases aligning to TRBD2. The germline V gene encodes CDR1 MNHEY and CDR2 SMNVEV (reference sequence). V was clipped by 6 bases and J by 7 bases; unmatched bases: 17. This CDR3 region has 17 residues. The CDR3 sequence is CASSGRVGSGTSNEQFF. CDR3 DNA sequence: TGTGCCAGCAGCGGCAGGGTGGGTAGCGGGACGTCAAATGAGCAGTTCTTC.

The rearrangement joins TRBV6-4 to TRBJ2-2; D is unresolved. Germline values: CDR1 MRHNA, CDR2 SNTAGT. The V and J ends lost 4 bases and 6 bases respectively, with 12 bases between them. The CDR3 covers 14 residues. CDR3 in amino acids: CASSVASESGELFF. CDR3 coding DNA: TGTGCCAGCAGTGTCGCGTCAGAATCCGGGGAGCTGTTTTTT.

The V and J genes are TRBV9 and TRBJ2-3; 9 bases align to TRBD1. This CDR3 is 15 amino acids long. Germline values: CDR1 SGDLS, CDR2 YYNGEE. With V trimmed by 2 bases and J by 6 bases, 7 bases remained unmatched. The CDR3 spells CASSVYRGRSDTQYF. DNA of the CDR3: TGTGCCAGCAGCGTGTACAGGGGGCGGTCGGATACGCAGTATTTT.

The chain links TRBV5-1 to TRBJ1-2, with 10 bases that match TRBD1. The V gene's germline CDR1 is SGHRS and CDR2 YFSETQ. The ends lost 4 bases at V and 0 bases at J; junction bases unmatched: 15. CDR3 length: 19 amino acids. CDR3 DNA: TGCGCCAGCAGCAATCCGACCCGGGACAGGGGCAAAGCTAACTATGGCTACACCTTC. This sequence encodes CASSNPTRDRGKANYGYTF.

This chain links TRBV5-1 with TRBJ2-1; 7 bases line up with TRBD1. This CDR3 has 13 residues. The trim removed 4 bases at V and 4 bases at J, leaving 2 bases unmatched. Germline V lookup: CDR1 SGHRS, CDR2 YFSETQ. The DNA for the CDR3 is TGCGCCAGCAGCCGGGACAGATACAATGAGCAGTTCTTC. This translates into CASSRDRYNEQFF.

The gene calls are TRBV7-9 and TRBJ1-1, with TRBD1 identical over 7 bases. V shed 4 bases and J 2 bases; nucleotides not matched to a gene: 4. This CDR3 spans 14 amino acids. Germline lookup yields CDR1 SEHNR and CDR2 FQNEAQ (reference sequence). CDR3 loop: CASSSDRDNTEAFF. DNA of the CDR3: TGTGCCAGCAGCTCAGACAGGGACAACACTGAAGCTTTCTTT.

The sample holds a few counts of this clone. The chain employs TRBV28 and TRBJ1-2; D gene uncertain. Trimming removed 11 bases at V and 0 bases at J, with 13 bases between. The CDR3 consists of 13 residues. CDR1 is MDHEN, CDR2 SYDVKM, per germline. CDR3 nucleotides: TGTGCCGGCAAACACAAGACTAACTATGGCTACACCTTC. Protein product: CAGKHKTNYGYTF.

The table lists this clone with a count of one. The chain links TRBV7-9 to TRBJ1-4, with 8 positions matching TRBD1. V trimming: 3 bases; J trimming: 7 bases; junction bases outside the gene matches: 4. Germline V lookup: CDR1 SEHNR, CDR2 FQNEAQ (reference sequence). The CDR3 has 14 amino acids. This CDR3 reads CASSLAQGGEKLFF. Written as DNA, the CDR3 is TGTGCCAGCAGCTTGGCACAGGGGGGTGAAAAACTGTTTTTT. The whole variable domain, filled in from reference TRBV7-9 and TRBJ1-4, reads DTGVSQNPRHKITKRGQNVTFRCDPISEHNRLYWYRQTLGQGPEFLTYFQNEAQLEKSRLLSDRFSAERPKGSFSTLEIQRTEQGDSAMYLCASSLAQGGEKLFFGSGTQLSVL.

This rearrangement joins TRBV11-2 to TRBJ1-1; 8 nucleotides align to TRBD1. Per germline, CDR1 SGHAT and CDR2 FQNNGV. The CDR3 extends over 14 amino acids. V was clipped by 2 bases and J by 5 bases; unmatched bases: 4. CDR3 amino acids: CASSLRTGSTEAFF. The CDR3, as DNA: TGTGCCAGCAGCTTAAGGACAGGGAGTACTGAAGCTTTCTTT.

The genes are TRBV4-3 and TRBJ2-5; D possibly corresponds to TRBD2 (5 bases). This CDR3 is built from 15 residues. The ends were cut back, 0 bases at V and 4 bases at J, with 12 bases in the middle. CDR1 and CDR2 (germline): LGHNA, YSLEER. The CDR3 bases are TGCGCCAGCAGCCAAGATCGAGGGTTTTTAGAGACCCAGTACTTC. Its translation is CASSQDRGFLETQYF.

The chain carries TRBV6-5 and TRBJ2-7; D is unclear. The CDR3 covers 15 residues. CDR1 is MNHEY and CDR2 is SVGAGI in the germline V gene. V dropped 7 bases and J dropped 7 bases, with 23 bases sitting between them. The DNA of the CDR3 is TGTGCCAGCAAGTCGGAGAACGGATTTGGTACAGAGCAGTACTTC. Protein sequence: CASKSENGFGTEQYF.

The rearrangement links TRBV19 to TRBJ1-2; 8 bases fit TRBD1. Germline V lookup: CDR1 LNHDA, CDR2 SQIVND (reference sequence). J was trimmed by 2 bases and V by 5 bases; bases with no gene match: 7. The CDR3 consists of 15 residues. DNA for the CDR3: TGTGCCAGTAGTGTCTCACAGGGGGGCAACTATGGCTACACCTTC. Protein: CASSVSQGGNYGYTF. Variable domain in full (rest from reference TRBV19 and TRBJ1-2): DGGITQSPKYLFRKEGQNVTLSCEQNLNHDAMYWYRQDPGQGLRLIYYSQIVNDFQKGDIAEGYSVSREKKESFPLTVTSAQKNPTAFYLCASSVSQGGNYGYTFGSGTRLTVV.

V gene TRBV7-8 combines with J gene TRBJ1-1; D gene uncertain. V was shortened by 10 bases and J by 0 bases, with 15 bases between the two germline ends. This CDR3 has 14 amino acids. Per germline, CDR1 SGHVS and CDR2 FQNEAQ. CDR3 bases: TGTGCCACCCTACCCAGCGGGATGAACACTGAAGCTTTCTTT. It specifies CATLPSGMNTEAFF.

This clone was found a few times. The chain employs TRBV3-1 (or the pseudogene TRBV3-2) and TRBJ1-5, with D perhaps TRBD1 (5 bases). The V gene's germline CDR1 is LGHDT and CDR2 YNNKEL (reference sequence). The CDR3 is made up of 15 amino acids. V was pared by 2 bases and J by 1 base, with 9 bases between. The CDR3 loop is CASSQQGGSNQPQHF. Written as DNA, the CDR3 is TGTGCCAGCAGCCAACAGGGCGGGAGCAATCAGCCCCAGCATTTT.

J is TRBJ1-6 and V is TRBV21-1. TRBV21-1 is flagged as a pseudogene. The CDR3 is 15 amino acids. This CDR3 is CASSTALPDYSPLHF. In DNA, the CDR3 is TGTGCCAGCAGCACGGCCCTGCCCGATTATTCACCCCTCCACTTT.

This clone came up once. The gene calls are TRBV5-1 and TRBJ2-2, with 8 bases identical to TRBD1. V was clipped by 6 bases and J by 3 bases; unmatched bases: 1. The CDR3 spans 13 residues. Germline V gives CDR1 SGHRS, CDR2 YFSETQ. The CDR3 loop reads CASTTGDTGELFF. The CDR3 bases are TGCGCCAGCACGACAGGGGACACCGGGGAGCTGTTTTTT.

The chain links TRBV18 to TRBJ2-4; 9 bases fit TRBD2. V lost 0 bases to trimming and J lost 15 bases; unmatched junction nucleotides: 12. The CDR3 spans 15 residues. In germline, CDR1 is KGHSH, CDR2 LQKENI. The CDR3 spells CASSPPSGGPDVWYF. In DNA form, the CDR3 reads TGTGCCAGCTCACCACCTAGCGGGGGACCTGATGTTTGGTACTTC.